Reported below is one T cell receptor (beta chain). The record originates from a study of CD8 T cells in Susac syndrome. The CDR3 runs to 14 residues. The V gene's germline CDR1 is SGHRS and CDR2 YFSETQ. The V segment lost 3 bases and the J segment 5 bases; nucleotides outside the gene matches: 1. cDNA came from approximately 0.5 to 1 ug RNA primed by random hexamers. Each CDR3 protein gets one entry after TCRdb re-called the immunoSEQ multiplex PCR reads with MiXCR. The profile covers 100,000 to 150,000 distinct CDR3 sequences, with around 94% appearing a single time and around 0.087% taken by the ten largest.

This rearrangement joins TRBV5-1 to TRBJ2-7; 14 nucleotides agree with TRBD2. This clonotype originated in a human donor in good health. Sequenced material: CD4+ T cells from PBMCs. The CDR3 DNA reads TGCGCCAGCAGCTGGGGACTAGCGGGAGACGAGCAGTACTTC. Translating it yields CASSWGLAGDEQYF.